Below are 15 T cell receptor beta chains sequenced from a single sample in a study of blood T cells in healthy people across ages. A sample-barcoded 5' primer and a J-beta primer mix were used in a second PCR of roughly 6 to 11 cycles. TCRdb passed the 5' RACE reads through MiXCR, listing each CDR3 protein once. The table includes about 1.6 million distinct CDR3 sequences, about 31% detected once. Sequencing input: blood. These receptors were taken from a woman aged 25 to 39 in good health.

The CDR3 spells CASSPSSRSYSNQPQHF. In DNA form, the CDR3 reads TGTGCCAGCAGCCCAAGCTCGAGGAGTTATAGCAATCAGCCCCAGCATTTT. This chain links TRBV27 with TRBJ1-5; no clear D gene. The V end lost 6 bases, the J end lost 0 bases, and 18 bases lay between the germline ends. The CDR3 loop spans 17 amino acids. Germline-derived CDR1 and CDR2 are MNHEY and SMNVEV (reference sequence).

The chain employs TRBV6-5 and TRBJ2-1; possible D gene TRBD2, 5 bases. CDR1 and CDR2 from the germline V gene are MNHEY and SVGAGI. V lost 2 bases and J 8 bases, leaving 13 bases between the germline ends. This CDR3 region has 14 residues. The CDR3 DNA sequence: TGTGCCAGCAGTTACGGGAGAGGGTGGTATGAGCAGTTCTTC. Translated, it gives CASSYGRGWYEQFF.

The chain carries TRBV30 and TRBJ1-5; unclear D gene. The CDR3 extends over 15 amino acids. CDR1 and CDR2 (germline): GTSNPN, SVGIG (reference sequence). Trimming took 0 bases from V and 0 from J, leaving 9 bases between them. CDR3 amino acids: CAWSVPAYSNQPQHF. CDR3 coding DNA: TGTGCCTGGAGTGTACCGGCCTATAGCAATCAGCCCCAGCATTTT.

V is TRBV3-1 and J is TRBJ1-2, with 7 positions matching TRBD1. The V gene's germline CDR1 is LGHDT and CDR2 YNNKEL (reference sequence). Trimming took 0 bases from V and 4 from J; bases not matched to a gene: 5. The length of the CDR3 is 15 residues. The CDR3 is CASSQENRGLYGYTF. CDR3 coding DNA: TGTGCCAGCAGCCAAGAAAACAGGGGACTCTATGGCTACACCTTC.

In this sample, this clonotype turned up once. The chain recombines TRBV20-1 with TRBJ2-1; perhaps D is TRBD1 or TRBD2 (5 bases each). The CDR3 is 12 residues long. V shed 5 bases and J shed 5 bases, with 10 bases lying between them. Germline V gene data show CDR1 as DFQATT and CDR2 as SNEGSKA (reference sequence). The CDR3 DNA reads as TGCAGTGCTCCATTGGGGGACAATGAGCAGTTCTTC. Its protein is CSAPLGDNEQFF.

The chain couples TRBV20-1 to TRBJ2-5; D call uncertain. This CDR3 spans 16 amino acids. Germline CDR1 and CDR2: DFQATT and SNEGSKA (reference sequence). V was pared by 0 bases and J by 5 bases, with 19 bases between. Here the CDR3 DNA reads TGCAGTGCTAGAGATCTGGGCCTAGGACCACGGGAGACCCAGTACTTC. As protein: CSARDLGLGPRETQYF.

This chain connects TRBV5-1 to TRBJ2-4; D is unresolved. The J call may be mistaken, given a closer DNA end match to TRBJ2-7. This CDR3 contains 16 residues. The germline V gene encodes CDR1 SGHRS and CDR2 YFSETQ. Written as DNA, the CDR3 is TGCGCCAGCAGCTCCGAACCGGAACAGCGCGCCTACGAGCAGTACTTC. It is translated as CASSSEPEQRAYEQYF.

The rearrangement joins TRBV4-2 to TRBJ2-7; D remains unclear. With 1 base removed from V and 5 bases from J, the gap between germline ends came to 12 bases. This CDR3 contains 14 residues. Germline CDR1 is LGHNA and CDR2 is YNFKEQ. Here the CDR3 DNA reads TGTGCCAGCAGCCAAGCCTCCGCCACCCACGAGCAGTACTTC. Translated: CASSQASATHEQYF.

V usage is TRBV29-1 and J usage is TRBJ1-2; the match to TRBD1 covers 9 bases. Germline CDR1 is SQVTM and CDR2 is ANQGSEA. V lost 7 bases to trimming and J lost 6 bases; unmatched junction nucleotides: 18. The CDR3 runs 16 residues. The CDR3 nucleotides are TGCAGCGCCCTTCTTGGCTGGAAACAGGGGGCTCATGGCTACACCTTC. This translates into CSALLGWKQGAHGYTF. The complete variable domain, with remaining parts taken from reference TRBV29-1 and TRBJ1-2, reads SAVISQKPSRDICQRGTSLTIQCQVDSQVTMMFWYRQQPGQSLTLIATANQGSEATYESGFVIDKFPISRPNLTFSTLTVSNMSPEDSSIYLCSALLGWKQGAHGYTFGSGTRLTVV.

To note about this clonotype: A much larger clone differs by one base, so this may be a read error. This chain joins TRBV29-1 and TRBJ2-4, with D unclear. Germline V CDR1 and CDR2: SQVTM, ANQGSEA. The CDR3 loop spans 14 amino acids. The CDR3, as DNA: TGCGGCGTTGAGCCAGGACGTTCCAAAAACATTCAGTACTTC. Protein: CGVEPGRSKNIQYF. Using reference TRBV29-1 and TRBJ2-4 for the parts outside the CDR3, the full variable domain is SAVISQKPSRDICQRGTSLTIQCQVDSQVTMMFWYRQQPGQSLTLIATANQGSEATYESGFVIDKFPISRPNLTFSTLTVSNMSPEDSSIYLCGVEPGRSKNIQYFGAGTRLSVL.

The rearrangement uses TRBV3-1 and TRBJ2-7; D is perhaps TRBD2 (5 bases). V was shortened by 0 bases and J by 1 base, with 13 bases between the two germline ends. The CDR3 length is 16 residues. Germline V lookup: CDR1 LGHDT, CDR2 YNNKEL (reference sequence). CDR3 residues: CASSQDDGERSYEQYF. CDR3 sequence (DNA): TGTGCCAGCAGCCAAGATGATGGGGAGAGGTCCTACGAGCAGTACTTC.

V usage is TRBV20-1 and J usage is TRBJ1-4; 9 bases are shared with TRBD1. The CDR3 has 15 amino acids. The V gene end was trimmed by 7 bases and the J gene end by 7 bases; junction bases not matched to a gene: 13. Germline loops: CDR1 DFQATT, CDR2 SNEGSKA (reference sequence). The CDR3 DNA reads as TGCAGTGTGCTCTTCAACAGGGGGCCAGGTGAAAAACTGTTTTTT. It codes for CSVLFNRGPGEKLFF.

This clonotype was counted between two and nine times. The V and J genes are TRBV12-3 or TRBV12-4 and TRBJ2-1, with TRBD2 identical over 9 bases. This CDR3 contains 14 residues. Trimming cost V 5 bases and J 10 bases; bases outside gene matches: 9. The CDR3 DNA reads as TGTGCCAGCAGTCCTAGCGGGAATAGCTACGAGCAGTTCTTC. Translated, it gives CASSPSGNSYEQFF.

This clonotype was recorded only once. Being one base from a much bigger clone, this may be a read error. V gene TRBV7-9 combines with J gene TRBJ2-3, with D unclear. Trimming removed 7 bases at V and 2 bases at J, with 7 bases between. The germline V gene has CDR1 SEHNR and CDR2 FQNEAQ (reference sequence). The CDR3 is made up of 12 amino acids. The CDR3 protein is CASTPHTDTQYF. The CDR3 nucleotides read TGTGCCAGCACCCCTCACACAGATACGCAGTATTTT.

The gene calls are TRBV20-1 and TRBJ2-7; either TRBD1 or TRBD2 may supply D (5 bases each). The CDR3 totals 15 residues. Per germline, CDR1 DFQATT and CDR2 SNEGSKA (reference sequence). V was cut by 0 bases and J by 7 bases, with 19 bases left in between. The CDR3 protein is CSARDLVRAGGEQYF. The CDR3 region has the DNA TGCAGTGCTAGAGATCTGGTCAGGGCCGGAGGAGAGCAGTACTTC.